This T cell receptor (beta chain) emerged from a study of vaccination and CD4 T cells after COVID-19. An Oncomine TCR Beta short-read assay was used to sequence the DNA from cultured CD4+ T cells. Using its own MiXCR run on the PCR reads, TCRdb lists one record per CDR3 protein. Of 20,000 to 25,000 distinct CDR3 sequences in the sample, more than 45% were seen once. Of note for this clonotype: Its antigen remains unidentified.

The CDR3 has 11 residues. The V end lost 1 base, the J end lost 1 base, and 1 base lay between the germline ends. CDR1 DFQATT and CDR2 SNEGSKA come from the germline V gene (reference sequence). Time point given: late sampling 161 to 241 days after vaccination in a few convalescent patients. Treatment denoted: approximately 9-day PBMC culture with coronavirus spike peptide pools or control peptides (ViraFEST assay). The gene calls are TRBV20-1 and TRBJ1-1, with D hard to call. Here the sequenced sample was CD4+ T cells from blood, cultured in vitro, taken about 7 months after SARS-CoV-2 vaccination. The receptor's source is a human donor who had recovered from COVID-19. CDR3 amino acids: CSARGNTEAFF. The DNA of the CDR3 is TGCAGTGCTAGAGGGAACACTGAAGCTTTCTTT.